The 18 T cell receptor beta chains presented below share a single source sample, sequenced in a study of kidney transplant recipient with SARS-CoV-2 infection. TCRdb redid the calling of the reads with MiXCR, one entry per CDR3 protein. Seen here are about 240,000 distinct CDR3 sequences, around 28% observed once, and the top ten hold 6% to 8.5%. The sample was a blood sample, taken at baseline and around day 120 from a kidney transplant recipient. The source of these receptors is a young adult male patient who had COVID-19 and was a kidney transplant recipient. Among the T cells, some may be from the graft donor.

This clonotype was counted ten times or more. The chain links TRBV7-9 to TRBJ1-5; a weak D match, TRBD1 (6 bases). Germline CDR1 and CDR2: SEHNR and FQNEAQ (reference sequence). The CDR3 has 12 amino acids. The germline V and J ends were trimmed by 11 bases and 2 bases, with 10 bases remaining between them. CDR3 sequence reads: CASGVGNQPQHF. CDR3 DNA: TGTGCCTCAGGGGTCGGCAATCAGCCCCAGCATTTT.

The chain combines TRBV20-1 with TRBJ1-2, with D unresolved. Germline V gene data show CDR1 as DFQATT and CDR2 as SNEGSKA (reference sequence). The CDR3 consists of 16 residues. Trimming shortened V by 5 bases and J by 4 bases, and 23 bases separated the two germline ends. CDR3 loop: CSAPVGLFRRTYGYTF. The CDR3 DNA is TGCAGTGCTCCTGTTGGGCTGTTTCGAAGGACCTATGGCTACACCTTC.

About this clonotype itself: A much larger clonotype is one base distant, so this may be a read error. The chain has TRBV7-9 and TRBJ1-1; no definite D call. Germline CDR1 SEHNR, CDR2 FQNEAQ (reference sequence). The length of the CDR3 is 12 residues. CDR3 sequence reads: CASSLVRVSASF. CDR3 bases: TGTGCCAGCAGCTTAGTTCGTGTATCAGCTTCCTTT.

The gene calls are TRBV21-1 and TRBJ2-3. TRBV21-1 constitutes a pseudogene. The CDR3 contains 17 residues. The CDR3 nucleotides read TGTGCCAGCAGATTAGTGATAGCTACAGTCATGCAAGATACGCAGTATTTT. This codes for CASRLVIATVMQDTQYF.

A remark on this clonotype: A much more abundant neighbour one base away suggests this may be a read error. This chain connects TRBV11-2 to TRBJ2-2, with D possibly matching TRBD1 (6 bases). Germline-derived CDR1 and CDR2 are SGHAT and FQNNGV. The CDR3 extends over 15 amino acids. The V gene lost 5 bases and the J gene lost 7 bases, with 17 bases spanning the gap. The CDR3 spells CASSPRPGAVGELFF. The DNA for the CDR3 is TGTGCCAGCAGCCCGAGGCCAGGGGCGGTCGGGGAGCTGTTTTTT.

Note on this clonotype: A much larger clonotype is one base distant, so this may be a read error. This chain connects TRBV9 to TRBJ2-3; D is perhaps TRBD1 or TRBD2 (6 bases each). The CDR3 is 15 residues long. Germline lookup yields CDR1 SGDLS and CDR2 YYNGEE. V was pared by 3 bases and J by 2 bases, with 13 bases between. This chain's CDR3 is CASSAGRDNTDTQYF. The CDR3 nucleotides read TGTGCCAGCAGCGCAGGGCGGGACAACACAGATACGCAGTATTTT.

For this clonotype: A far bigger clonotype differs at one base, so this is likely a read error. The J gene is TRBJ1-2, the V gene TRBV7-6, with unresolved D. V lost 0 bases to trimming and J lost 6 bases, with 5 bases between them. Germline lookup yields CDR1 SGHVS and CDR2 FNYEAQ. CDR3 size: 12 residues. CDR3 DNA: TGTGCCAGCAGCTTAGCCCTCCATGGCTACACCTTC. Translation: CASSLALHGYTF.

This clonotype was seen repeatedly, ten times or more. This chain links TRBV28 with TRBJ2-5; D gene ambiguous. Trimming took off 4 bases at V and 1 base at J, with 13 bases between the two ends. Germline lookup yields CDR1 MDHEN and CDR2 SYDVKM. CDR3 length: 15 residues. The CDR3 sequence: CASSSPLNFQETQYF. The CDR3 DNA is TGTGCCAGCAGTTCCCCGCTGAATTTCCAAGAGACCCAGTACTTC.

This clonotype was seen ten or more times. CDR3 amino acids: CASSLSGGGGYTF. CDR3 sequence (DNA): TGTGCCAGCAGTCTATCAGGGGGCGGAGGCTACACCTTC. The chain combines TRBV6-6 with TRBJ1-2, with TRBD1 matching over 8 bases. Germline CDR1 reads MNHNY; CDR2 reads SVGAGI (reference sequence). The V segment lost 5 bases and the J segment 8 bases; nucleotides outside the gene matches: 7. This CDR3 has 13 amino acids.

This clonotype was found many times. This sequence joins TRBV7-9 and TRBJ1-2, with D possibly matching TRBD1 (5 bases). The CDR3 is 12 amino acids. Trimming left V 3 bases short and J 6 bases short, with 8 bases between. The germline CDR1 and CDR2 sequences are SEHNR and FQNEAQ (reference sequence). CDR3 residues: CASSFSGDGYTF. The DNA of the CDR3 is TGTGCCAGCAGCTTCTCGGGGGATGGCTACACCTTC. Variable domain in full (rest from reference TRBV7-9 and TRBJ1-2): DTGVSQNPRHKITKRGQNVTFRCDPISEHNRLYWYRQTLGQGPEFLTYFQNEAQLEKSRLLSDRFSAERPKGSFSTLEIQRTEQGDSAMYLCASSFSGDGYTFGSGTRLTVV.

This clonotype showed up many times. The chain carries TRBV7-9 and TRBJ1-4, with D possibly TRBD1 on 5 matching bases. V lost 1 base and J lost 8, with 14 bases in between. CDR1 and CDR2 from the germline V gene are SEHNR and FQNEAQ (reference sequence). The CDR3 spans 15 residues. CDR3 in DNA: TGTGCCAGCAGCTTAGGAGGGGAATTGAGGGAAAAACTGTTTTTT. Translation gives CASSLGGELREKLFF.

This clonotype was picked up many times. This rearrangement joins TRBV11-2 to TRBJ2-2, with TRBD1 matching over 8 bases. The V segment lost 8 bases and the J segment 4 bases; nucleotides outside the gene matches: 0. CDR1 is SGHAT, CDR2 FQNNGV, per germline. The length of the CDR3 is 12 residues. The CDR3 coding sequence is TGTGCCAGCGGACAGGGCACCGGGGAGCTGTTTTTT. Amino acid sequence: CASGQGTGELFF.

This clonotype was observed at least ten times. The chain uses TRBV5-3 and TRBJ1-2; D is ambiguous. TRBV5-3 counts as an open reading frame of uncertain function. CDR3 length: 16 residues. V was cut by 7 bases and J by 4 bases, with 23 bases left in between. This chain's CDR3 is CARFWQVVRKTYGYTF. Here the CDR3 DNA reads TGTGCCAGATTCTGGCAAGTGGTGAGAAAGACCTATGGCTACACCTTC.

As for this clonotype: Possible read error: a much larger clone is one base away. The DNA of the CDR3 is TGTGCCAATACCACATGGGACACCGGGGAGCTGTTTTTT. Residues: CANTTWDTGELFF. This chain links TRBV19 with TRBJ2-2; D remains unclear. The CDR3 loop spans 13 amino acids. Trimming took off 10 bases at V and 3 bases at J, with 12 bases between the two ends. Germline CDR1 and CDR2: LNHDA and SQIVND (reference sequence).

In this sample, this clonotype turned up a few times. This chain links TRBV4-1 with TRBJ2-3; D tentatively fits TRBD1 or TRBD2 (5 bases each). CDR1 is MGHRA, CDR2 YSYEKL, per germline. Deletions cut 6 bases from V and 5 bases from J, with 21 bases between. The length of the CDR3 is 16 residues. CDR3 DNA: TGCGCCAGCAGTCTTACTAGACTGGTGAGGGGAGATACGCAGTATTTT. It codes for CASSLTRLVRGDTQYF.

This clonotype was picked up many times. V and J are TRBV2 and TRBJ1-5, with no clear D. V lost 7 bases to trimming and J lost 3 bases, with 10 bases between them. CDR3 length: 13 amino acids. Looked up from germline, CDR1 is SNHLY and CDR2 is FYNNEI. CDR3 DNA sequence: TGTGCCAGCAAAAGAACATACAATCAGCCCCAGCATTTT. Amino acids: CASKRTYNQPQHF.

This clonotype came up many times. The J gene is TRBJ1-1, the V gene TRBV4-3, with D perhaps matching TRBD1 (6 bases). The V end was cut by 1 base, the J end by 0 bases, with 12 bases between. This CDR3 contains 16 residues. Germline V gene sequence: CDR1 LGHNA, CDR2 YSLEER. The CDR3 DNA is TGCGCCAGCAGCCAAGGTCGATCAGGGGTGAACACTGAAGCTTTCTTT. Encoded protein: CASSQGRSGVNTEAFF.

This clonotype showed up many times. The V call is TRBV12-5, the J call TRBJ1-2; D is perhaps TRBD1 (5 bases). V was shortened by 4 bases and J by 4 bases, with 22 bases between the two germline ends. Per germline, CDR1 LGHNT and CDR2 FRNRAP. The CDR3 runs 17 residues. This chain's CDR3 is CASGSDALQGKTYGYTF. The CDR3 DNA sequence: TGTGCTAGTGGTTCCGATGCTTTGCAGGGAAAGACCTATGGCTACACCTTC.